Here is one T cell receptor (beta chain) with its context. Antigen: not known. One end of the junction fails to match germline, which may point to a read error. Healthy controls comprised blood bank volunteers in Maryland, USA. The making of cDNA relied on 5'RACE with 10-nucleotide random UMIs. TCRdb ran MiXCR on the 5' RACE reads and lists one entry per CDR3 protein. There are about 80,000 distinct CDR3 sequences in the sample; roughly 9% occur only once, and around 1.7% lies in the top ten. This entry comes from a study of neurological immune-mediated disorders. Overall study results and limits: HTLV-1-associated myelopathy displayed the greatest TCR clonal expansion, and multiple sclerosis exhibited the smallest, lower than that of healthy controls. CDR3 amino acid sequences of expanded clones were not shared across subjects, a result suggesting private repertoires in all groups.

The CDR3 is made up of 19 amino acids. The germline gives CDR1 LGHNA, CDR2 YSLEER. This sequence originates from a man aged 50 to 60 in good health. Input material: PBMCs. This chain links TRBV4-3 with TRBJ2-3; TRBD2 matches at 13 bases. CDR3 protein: CTSSQVHRTSGRGTDTQYF. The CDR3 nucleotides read TGCACCAGCAGCCAAGTTCATCGGACTAGCGGGAGAGGGACAGATACGCAGTATTTT.